This T cell receptor beta chain was obtained from a study of cytomegalovirus exposure and HLA in healthy donors. The PCR made use of 60 Vbeta and 13 Jbeta primers. The method was immunoSEQ multiplex PCR; TCRdb's version includes in-frame clones alone and lacks a portion of them. The sample lists around 110,000 clones, approximately 70% occurring once. Trimming took 3 bases from V and 0 from J; bases not matched to a gene: 18. The germline gives CDR1 SGHRS, CDR2 YFSETQ. CDR3 length equals 20 residues. The specimen was PBMCs. The chain links TRBV5-1 to TRBJ2-1; 7 nucleotides align to TRBD2. The sequence came from a man aged 25 to 45 in good health and CMV-seropositive. CDR3 DNA: TGCGCCAGCAGCTCAATATCACCGGGACTACTTATGAGCTCCTACAATGAGCAGTTCTTC. Protein sequence: CASSSISPGLLMSSYNEQFF.